This TCR beta chain was documented in a study of T-cell reconstitution after alpha-beta-depleted transplantation in children. Whole-study results and caveats: The origin of alpha-beta T cells about two months after transplant was reportedly several hundred expanded graft clones. The authors attributed T-cell counts and diversity one year after transplant mostly to newly produced T cells. It was surviving recipient T cells and thymic progenitors that gave some patients high TCRbeta diversity at day 60.

Deletions cut 5 bases from V and 2 bases from J, with 10 bases between. The CDR3 spans 13 residues. The germline V gene has CDR1 MDHEN and CDR2 SYDVKM. Regarding this clonotype: The antigen is unknown.

TCRbeta library preparation incorporated unique molecular identifiers. TCRdb reprocessed the PCR reads via MiXCR and lists one record per CDR3 protein. Found here are 580,000 or so distinct CDR3 sequences, about 23% of them singletons; the top ten hold roughly an eighth. V gene TRBV28 combines with J gene TRBJ2-7; D call uncertain. This receptor was taken from a boy less than two years old who had a stem cell transplant for acute myeloid leukemia, so the T cells may come from the graft donor. Sequencing was performed on PBMCs, mostly from graft donor cells, taken 360 days after TCRalphabeta/CD19-depleted stem cell transplant. The CDR3: CASSPLVTYEQYV. CDR3 DNA sequence: TGTGCCAGCAGTCCCCTAGTAACCTACGAGCAGTACGTC.